This T cell receptor (beta chain) was profiled in a study of cytomegalovirus exposure and HLA in healthy donors. Study-wide findings and caveats: Later analysis demonstrated an association between a missense DCLRE1C variant and TCR beta V- and J-gene trimming. Later analysis found that TCR beta chains associated with HLA were more clonally expanded than other, equally common chains. The likely origin of a cluster of highly shared sequence variants was a sequencing artifact.

Turning to this clone: Its antigen remains unknown.

Germline V gene lookup returns CDR1 KGHSH and CDR2 LQKENI. Between the trimmed V and J ends, which lost 2 bases and 9 bases, there was a span of 14 bases. The CDR3 spans 15 residues. PCR amplification relied on 60 Vbeta primers (plus 13 Jbeta primers). Profiled with immunoSEQ multiplex PCR; TCRdb holds only in-frame clones, not every one. The sample consists of around 99,000 clones, roughly 70% of them appearing once. This chain uses TRBV18 with TRBJ1-6; unclear D gene. The source of this sequence is a woman in her 40s in good health and CMV-seropositive. Material for sequencing was PBMCs. CDR3 DNA sequence: TGTGCCAGCTCACCAACGAAGATGGGAGGTTCACCCCTCCACTTT. Residues: CASSPTKMGGSPLHF.